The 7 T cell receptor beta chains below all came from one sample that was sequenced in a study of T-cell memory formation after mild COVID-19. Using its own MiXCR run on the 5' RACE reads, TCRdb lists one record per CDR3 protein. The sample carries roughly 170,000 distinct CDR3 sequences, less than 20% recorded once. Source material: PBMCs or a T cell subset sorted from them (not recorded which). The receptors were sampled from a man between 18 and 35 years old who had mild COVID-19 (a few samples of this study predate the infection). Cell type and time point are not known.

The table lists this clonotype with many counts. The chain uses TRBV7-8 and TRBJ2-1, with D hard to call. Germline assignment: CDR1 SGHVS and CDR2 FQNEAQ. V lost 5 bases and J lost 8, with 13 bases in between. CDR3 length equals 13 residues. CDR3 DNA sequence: TGTGCCAGCAGCCGTCAGTCGGGTGATGAGCAGTTCTTC. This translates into CASSRQSGDEQFF.

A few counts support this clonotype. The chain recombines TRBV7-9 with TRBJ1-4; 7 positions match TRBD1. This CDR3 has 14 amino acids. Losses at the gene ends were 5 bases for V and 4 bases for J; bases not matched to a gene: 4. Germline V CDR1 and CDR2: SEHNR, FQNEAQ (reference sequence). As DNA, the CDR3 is TGTGCCAGCAGCAGACAGGGCCTTAATGAAAAACTGTTTTTT. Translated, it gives CASSRQGLNEKLFF.

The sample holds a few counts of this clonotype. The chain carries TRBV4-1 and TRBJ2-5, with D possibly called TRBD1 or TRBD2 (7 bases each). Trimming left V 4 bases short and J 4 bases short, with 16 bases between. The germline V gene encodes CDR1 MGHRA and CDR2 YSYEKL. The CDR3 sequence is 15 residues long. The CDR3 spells CASSLPGGAGETQYF. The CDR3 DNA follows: TGCGCCAGCAGCCTTCCAGGGGGGGCAGGAGAGACCCAGTACTTC.

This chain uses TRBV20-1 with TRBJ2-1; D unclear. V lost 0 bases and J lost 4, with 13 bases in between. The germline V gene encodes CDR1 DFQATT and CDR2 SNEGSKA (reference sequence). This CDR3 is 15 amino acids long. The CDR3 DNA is TGCAGTGCTAGAGATCCGATGGAAATATACAATGAGCAGTTCTTC. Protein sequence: CSARDPMEIYNEQFF.

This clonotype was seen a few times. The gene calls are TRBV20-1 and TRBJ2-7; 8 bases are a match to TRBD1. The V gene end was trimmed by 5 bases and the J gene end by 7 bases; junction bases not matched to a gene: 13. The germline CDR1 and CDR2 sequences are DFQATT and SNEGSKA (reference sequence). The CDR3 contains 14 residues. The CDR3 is CSAEPLQGVGEQYV. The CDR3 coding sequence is TGCAGTGCTGAACCCCTACAGGGGGTGGGGGAGCAGTACGTC.

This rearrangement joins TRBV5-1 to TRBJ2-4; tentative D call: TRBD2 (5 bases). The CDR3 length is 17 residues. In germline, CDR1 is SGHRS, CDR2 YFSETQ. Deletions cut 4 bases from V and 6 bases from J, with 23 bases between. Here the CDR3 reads CASSMASPGKGLNIQYF. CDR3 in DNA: TGCGCCAGCAGCATGGCGAGCCCGGGAAAAGGTCTAAACATTCAGTACTTC.

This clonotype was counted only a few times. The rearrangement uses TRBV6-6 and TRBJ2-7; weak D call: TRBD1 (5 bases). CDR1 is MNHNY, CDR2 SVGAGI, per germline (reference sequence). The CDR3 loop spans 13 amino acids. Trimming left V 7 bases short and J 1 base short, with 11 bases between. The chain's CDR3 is CASTLTESYEQYF. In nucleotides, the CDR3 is TGTGCCAGCACCCTGACAGAATCCTACGAGCAGTACTTC.